This paragraph reports one T cell receptor beta chain. CDR3 length: 15 residues. Per the germline V gene, CDR1 is LNHDA and CDR2 is SQIVND (reference sequence). Trimming removed 3 bases from V and 2 bases from J, with 12 bases in between. The data originate from a study of cytomegalovirus exposure and HLA in healthy donors. The assay was immunoSEQ multiplex PCR, and TCRdb's table has in-frame clones only and misses some. The table has roughly 130,000 clones, 85% to 90% seen once. The genes are TRBV19 and TRBJ2-3, with D unresolved. Material: PBMCs. This clonotype was obtained from a woman in her twenties or thirties in good health and CMV-seropositive. CDR3 residues: CASSMTRTSTDTQYF. The CDR3 coding sequence is TGTGCCAGTAGTATGACTCGTACTTCCACAGATACGCAGTATTTT.